Listed here are 10 T cell receptor beta chains from one sample, sequenced in a study of T cell responses to AZD1222 COVID-19 vaccine. Generated by immunoSEQ multiplex PCR, the TCRdb table keeps only in-frame clones and is missing some. The sample lists some 150,000 clones, about 93% occurring once. The starting material was peripheral blood, obtained on day 0 of AZD1222 vaccination. Receptors originate from an adult in good health.

J is TRBJ1-1 and V is TRBV5-1; D might be TRBD1 (5 bases). This CDR3 comprises 15 residues. V was pared by 4 bases and J by 2 bases, with 15 bases between. CDR1 is SGHRS and CDR2 is YFSETQ in the germline V gene. This CDR3 is CASSLNPGANTEAFF. In nucleotides, the CDR3 is TGCGCCAGCAGCCTAAACCCCGGGGCAAACACTGAAGCTTTCTTT.

The rearrangement joins TRBV9 to TRBJ2-7; 13 bases match TRBD2. V shed 4 bases, J shed 3 bases, and the junction held 4 bases outside the gene matches. The CDR3 is 15 residues long. Germline loops: CDR1 SGDLS, CDR2 YYNGEE. This CDR3 reads CASSPGLAGIYEQYF. The CDR3 region has the DNA TGTGCCAGCAGCCCGGGACTAGCGGGAATCTACGAGCAGTACTTC. The full variable domain, its missing parts supplied by reference TRBV9 and TRBJ2-7, is DSGVTQTPKHLITATGQRVTLRCSPRSGDLSVYWYQQSLDQGLQFLIQYYNGEERAKGNILERFSAQQFPDLHSELNLSSLELGDSALYFCASSPGLAGIYEQYFGPGTRLTVT.

The count of this clone is one. The chain is built from TRBV29-1 and TRBJ1-5; D may be TRBD1 (6 bases). This CDR3 has 13 amino acids. Per the germline V gene, CDR1 is SQVTM and CDR2 is ANQGSEA. V lost 6 bases to trimming and J lost 6 bases, with 15 bases between them. CDR3 loop: CSVAEGGGQPQHF. The CDR3 nucleotides read TGCAGCGTGGCAGAGGGGGGAGGTCAGCCCCAGCATTTT. Using reference TRBV29-1 and TRBJ1-5 for the parts outside the CDR3, the full variable domain is SAVISQKPSRDICQRGTSLTIQCQVDSQVTMMFWYRQQPGQSLTLIATANQGSEATYESGFVIDKFPISRPNLTFSTLTVSNMSPEDSSIYLCSVAEGGGQPQHFGDGTRLSIL.

The chain carries TRBV18 and TRBJ2-7, with D maybe TRBD2 (6 bases). The CDR3 has 16 amino acids. V was pared by 6 bases and J by 6 bases, with 24 bases between. CDR1 is KGHSH, CDR2 LQKENI, per germline. The CDR3, as DNA: TGTGCCAGCTCCATCACCACCGGGAGCCCGAGCTCCGAGCAGTACTTC. Residues: CASSITTGSPSSEQYF.

J is TRBJ1-5 and V is TRBV30, with D unresolved. CDR1 GTSNPN and CDR2 SVGIG come from the germline V gene (reference sequence). The CDR3 runs to 13 residues. V gave up 3 bases and J gave up 7 bases, with 13 bases separating them. CDR3 DNA: TGTGCCTGGAGGAGGGTGCTCGGGCAGCCCCAGCATTTT. As protein: CAWRRVLGQPQHF. Filled out from reference TRBV30 and TRBJ1-5, the complete variable domain reads SQTIHQWPATLVQPVGSPLSLECTVEGTSNPNLYWYRQAAGRGLQLLFYSVGIGQISSEVPQNLSASRPQDRQFILSSKKLLLSDSGFYLCAWRRVLGQPQHFGDGTRLSIL.

The gene calls are TRBV6-1 and TRBJ1-2; D gene ambiguous. V gave up 1 base and J gave up 4 bases, with 4 bases separating them. The CDR3 extends over 12 amino acids. CDR1 is MNHNS, CDR2 SASEGT, per germline. The CDR3 sequence: CASSEEVYGYTF. In DNA form, the CDR3 reads TGTGCCAGCAGTGAAGAAGTCTATGGCTACACCTTC.

This clone showed up just once. The V call is TRBV9, the J call TRBJ2-1, with 7 bases fitting TRBD2. Per the germline V gene, CDR1 is SGDLS and CDR2 is YYNGEE. The junction had 10 bases not matched to a gene; V was cut back by 4 bases and J by 9 bases. The CDR3 is made up of 14 amino acids. CDR3 sequence: CASSSGGVPLEQFF. Here the CDR3 DNA reads TGTGCCAGCAGCTCTGGGGGGGTCCCTCTTGAGCAGTTCTTC.

The chain links TRBV2 to TRBJ1-2; no reliable D call. This CDR3 has 15 amino acids. CDR1 and CDR2 (germline): SNHLY, FYNNEI. V was clipped by 3 bases and J by 7 bases, with 18 bases between them. The CDR3 region is CASSDGSFLLSGYTF. Here the CDR3 DNA reads TGTGCCAGCAGTGACGGCAGCTTCCTATTAAGTGGCTACACCTTC.

The rearrangement links TRBV19 to TRBJ2-2; 9 nucleotides agree with TRBD1. CDR3 length: 17 residues. Germline V CDR1 and CDR2: LNHDA, SQIVND (reference sequence). V was clipped by 2 bases and J by 7 bases; unmatched bases: 11. The CDR3 sequence: CASSISWGQGPGGELFF. In DNA, the CDR3 is TGTGCCAGTAGTATAAGTTGGGGACAGGGTCCGGGCGGGGAGCTGTTTTTT.

The chain has TRBV5-1 and TRBJ2-3; TRBD2 is a possible D gene (5 bases). V was clipped by 7 bases and J by 0 bases, with 12 bases between them. From germline, CDR1 is SGHRS and CDR2 YFSETQ. This CDR3 is built from 14 residues. This chain's CDR3 is CASREGPSTDTQYF. CDR3 nucleotides: TGCGCCAGCCGGGAAGGCCCTAGCACAGATACGCAGTATTTT. The whole variable domain, remainder taken from reference TRBV5-1 and TRBJ2-3, is KAGVTQTPRYLIKTRGQQVTLSCSPISGHRSVSWYQQTPGQGLQFLFEYFSETQRNKGNFPGRFSGRQFSNSRSEMNVSTLELGDSALYLCASREGPSTDTQYFGPGTRLTVL.